A single T cell receptor beta chain is shown here with its context. Its antigen is unknown. No much larger clone exists at a distance of one base, and base qualities are not known. The collaborating institutions used their own protocols to collect whole blood in K2EDTA tubes. For TCRbeta analysis, collaborators shipped samples in one of three forms: frozen whole blood, isolated PBMCs, or DNA extracted from either of those sample types. The sample is drawn from a study of blood T cell repertoires in COVID-19 (dated by TCRdb to about 2020). For the study in its entirety: Samples from collaborators originated in the United States, Italy and Spain and spanned both the acute and convalescent phases of COVID-19. The material from the prospective study consisted of cDNA or gDNA derived from T cells, B-cell-depleted T cells, or PBMCs. The repertoires were made available in a free public database intended to serve as a resource for research on the immune response to SARS-CoV-2. Where available, HLA class I and class II types were taken from metadata supplied by the sample provider and were not determined by assay-based typing. Sample metadata almost always included a de-identified subject ID, COVID-19 status, age in years and sex. Subjects who had been exposed to COVID-19, were actively infected with it, or had recovered from it provided the deeply sampled blood TCRbeta repertoires that made up the dataset. The samples were drawn from the first 160 participants of the ongoing ImmuneRACE study and from under 1,500 subjects provided by 6 global collaborators.

Sequences SGDLS (CDR1) and YYNGEE (CDR2) are obtained from the germline V gene. From the cysteine up to the phenylalanine, the CDR3 has a length of 15 residues. Just CDR3 DNA is preserved here, 45 bases in frame from base 1. V and J lose 0 bases and 4 bases, and a span of 10 bases separates them. General study outcomes and caveats: Clinical and demographic metadata were provided uncurated, with the amount varying by source and participant.

TCRbeta CDR3 regions were amplified from genomic DNA using the immunoSEQ Assay, a bias-controlled multiplex PCR. In the source study's methods: The number of nucleated cells in each sample was estimated by amplification of reference gene primers within the assay. To quantify the absolute abundance of each unique TCRbeta CDR3 rearrangement, sequence reads were collapsed and filtered. For each sample, productive Simpson clonality was calculated as the square root of Simpson's diversity index across productive rearrangements. TCRdb obtained this table from immuneACCESS and retained in-frame rearrangements with V and J assigned. These tables miss some clones; where compared with another copy, unresolved V genes account for less than half of the shortfall, and the remainder is unexplained. V and J calls and clone size are copied from that table; D and trimming were computed from the DNA. Present in this sample are hundreds of thousands of clones, roughly 90% of which were seen just once. The ten largest clones take up roughly 0.8% of the sample.

The chain is encoded by TRBV9 joined to TRBJ2-2; the D gene remains uncertain. Sequenced input: peripheral blood. The clonotype originates from a woman in her twenties or thirties with acute or convalescent COVID-19. The CDR3 protein: CASSVGLVSTGELFF. The sequence in DNA is TGTGCCAGCAGCGTAGGGCTAGTCTCCACCGGGGAGCTGTTTTTT.